Listed here is a single T cell receptor (beta chain). Its antigen is not identified. V gave up 5 bases and J gave up 4 bases; unmatched junction bases: 6. The germline CDR1 and CDR2 sequences are LGHNT and FRNRAP. This CDR3 contains 14 residues. The sample belongs to a study of radiation and T cells in renal cell carcinoma. Study-wide background: Nephrectomy followed 15 Gy stereotactic body radiation by 4 weeks.

Study-level findings and limits: In blood, top tumor clones expanded by 2 weeks, shrinking by 4.

Time point specified: blood 2 weeks post-SBRT. Noted treatment: 15 Gy SBRT to primary tumor, nephrectomy 4 weeks later. After SBRT, blood was collected at 2 and 4 weeks, plus baseline. This renal cell carcinoma was of the clear cell type. Profiling relied on immunoSEQ multiplex PCR, and the TCRdb table lists in-frame clones only, not all of them. The table records some 120,000 clones, more than 70% of them present only once. The rearrangement links TRBV12-5 to TRBJ2-3; 7 nucleotides align to TRBD1. The source of this sequence is a woman aged 70 to 79 with renal cell carcinoma. The sample consisted of blood, taken from a patient whose treatment included radiotherapy and nephrectomy. This CDR3 is CASGLGQKADTQYF. Written as DNA, the CDR3 is TGTGCTAGTGGTCTGGGACAGAAGGCAGATACGCAGTATTTT.